A selection of T cell receptor beta chains follows, all from one sample in a study of radiotherapy plus CTLA-4 blockade in lung cancer. The data were produced by immunoSEQ multiplex PCR, yet TCRdb's version contains in-frame clones alone and is incomplete. The sample carries 95,000 to 150,000 clones, approximately 90% recorded once. The starting material was peripheral blood, obtained from a patient treated with radiotherapy plus ipilimumab. Receptor source: a human donor with non-small cell lung cancer that progressed on radiotherapy plus ipilimumab. Each CDR3 is given with its conserved first and last residue. The D gene is left open where the match is weak. Rows may omit the clone size; those that give it use once, few, many or a size class.

cdr3_nt cdr3_aa v_call clone_size d_call j_call cdr3_length
TGTGCCAGCATTGAGCCGGGACTAGCGGACACCAGCTCCTACAATGAGCAGTTCTTC CASIEPGLADTSSYNEQFF TRBV6-1 NA TRBD2 TRBJ2-1 19
TGTGCCAGCAGCTTGGAGGCTAGCTCAAACGAGCAGTACTTC CASSLEASSNEQYF TRBV5-4 NA NA TRBJ2-7 14
TGTGCCAGCCGGGGGGGAGGTCCCACCGGGGAGCTGTTTTTT CASRGGGPTGELFF TRBV6-5 NA TRBD2 TRBJ2-2 14
TGTGCCAGCAGCCCAAGACTAGCGTGGAACACCGGGGAGCTGTTTTTT CASSPRLAWNTGELFF TRBV9 NA TRBD2 TRBJ2-2 16
TGTGCCAGCAGTTTGGGGCTAGCGGGAGTCTACGAGCAGTACTTC CASSLGLAGVYEQYF TRBV27 once TRBD2 TRBJ2-7 15
TGTGCCAGCAGCTTTGGACGGGGGAATGAAAAACTGTTTTTT CASSFGRGNEKLFF TRBV5-8 NA NA TRBJ1-4 14
TGCGCCAGCAGTCACGACACAGGGAGAGTTAAGTACTTC CASSHDTGRVKYF TRBV5-1 NA NA TRBJ2-7 13
TGTGCCAGCCCCCCAAAAAGGCAGTACTTC CASPPKRQYF TRBV27 NA NA TRBJ2-7 10
TGTGCCATCAGCACAGATAGCTACGACGGGACTAGCGGGATCGCGAGGAATGAGCAGTTCTTC CAISTDSYDGTSGIARNEQFF TRBV10-3 once TRBD2 TRBJ2-1 21
TGTGCCAGCAGTTACGAGGGGCTGTCGGACACTGAAGCTTTCTTT CASSYEGLSDTEAFF TRBV6-5 once NA TRBJ1-1 15
TGTGCCAGCAACCGATTAAGCGGGAGACAGAATGAGCAGTTCTTC CASNRLSGRQNEQFF TRBV6-6 NA TRBD2 TRBJ2-1 15
TGTGCCAGCAGCGAGCTCACAGATACGCAGTATTTT CASSELTDTQYF TRBV9 NA NA TRBJ2-3 12
TGTGCCAGCTCATATACAGCGGGGCTTTTCAATGAGCAGTTCTTC CASSYTAGLFNEQFF TRBV27 NA TRBD2 TRBJ2-1 15
TGCGCCAGCAACTTGGTAGGGGAAAACACTGAAGCTTTCTTT CASNLVGENTEAFF TRBV5-1 NA NA TRBJ1-1 14
TGTGCCAGCAGCCGGACAGGGAGAGGGGAGAACACTGAAGCTTTCTTT CASSRTGRGENTEAFF TRBV5-6 NA TRBD1 TRBJ1-1 16
TGTGCCAGCGGTCCGGGACTAGCGGACAATTCCTACGAGCAGTACTTC CASGPGLADNSYEQYF TRBV11-3 NA TRBD2 TRBJ2-7 16
TGCAGTGCTAGAGACCGACGGCAGTTCTTC CSARDRRQFF TRBV20-1 once NA TRBJ2-1 10
TGTGCCAGCAGCTTTCTTAGCGGGAGGGCGGGAGAGCAGTACTTC CASSFLSGRAGEQYF TRBV5-4 NA TRBD2 TRBJ2-7 15
TGCGCCAGCAGCTTGGAGTCGGAATACTCCTACAATGAGCAGTTCTTC CASSLESEYSYNEQFF TRBV5-1 once NA TRBJ2-1 16
TGTGCCAGCAGCTTAGCAGGGGTAGAGACCCAGTACTTC CASSLAGVETQYF TRBV7-8 NA NA TRBJ2-5 13
TGTGCCAGCTCACAGGGGGCGCCTTCGAATCAGCCCCAGCATTTT CASSQGAPSNQPQHF TRBV18 NA TRBD1 TRBJ1-5 15
TGCGCCAGCAGCCAAGATTTCGGGAGCTCCTACAATGAGCAGTTCTTC CASSQDFGSSYNEQFF TRBV4-1 NA NA TRBJ2-1 16
TGTGCCAGCAGTGCCCCGGGGGGCACTGAAGCTTTCTTT CASSAPGGTEAFF TRBV6-1 NA NA TRBJ1-1 13
TGTGCCATCAGTGAGTCCGTGGGGGGACAGGGGATTATTTACGAGCAGTACTTC CAISESVGGQGIIYEQYF TRBV10-3 NA TRBD1 TRBJ2-7 18
TGCGCCAGCAGCTTGGACTACTACGAGCAGTACTTC CASSLDYYEQYF TRBV5-1 NA NA TRBJ2-7 12
TGTGCCAGCAGGCCGGACAGGGAGAGCTACACCTTC CASRPDRESYTF TRBV27 NA TRBD1 TRBJ1-2 12
TGTGCCAGCAGCTTGGAAACGGTCGAGCTGTTTTTT CASSLETVELFF TRBV5-8 NA NA TRBJ2-2 12
TGCGCCAGCAGCCAAGAGGGGACAGGGAATCAGCCCCAGCATTTT CASSQEGTGNQPQHF TRBV4-1 NA TRBD1 TRBJ1-5 15
TGCGCCAGCAGTTCCGGGACTAGCTATGGTGAGCAGTTCTTC CASSSGTSYGEQFF TRBV5-1 NA TRBD2 TRBJ2-1 14
TGTGCCTGGAGTGCCTCCTACGAGCAGTACTTC CAWSASYEQYF TRBV30 NA NA TRBJ2-7 11
TGTGCCAGCAGCCCAGGGGGGACAGGTCATCGTGGCTACACCTTC CASSPGGTGHRGYTF TRBV5-4 NA TRBD1 TRBJ1-2 15
TGTGCCAGCAGCTCTATGACCCAGAACACTGAAGCTTTCTTT CASSSMTQNTEAFF TRBV5-4 NA NA TRBJ1-1 14
TGTGCCAGCAGCTATTCACAGGGGCGAAACCCTGAAGCTTTCTTT CASSYSQGRNPEAFF TRBV7-9 once TRBD1 TRBJ1-1 15
TGCGCCAGCAGCTTGGGAGAGGCGGGAGGAGCGGAAAAGCAGTTCTTC CASSLGEAGGAEKQFF TRBV5-1 NA TRBD2 TRBJ2-1 16
TGTGCCAGCAGCTTAATAGCGGGTGGCACCGGGGAGCTGTTTTTT CASSLIAGGTGELFF TRBV7-2 NA TRBD2 TRBJ2-2 15
TGCGCCAGCAGCTTGAAGGGACAGGGGGTCCGGACCGGGGAGCTGTTTTTT CASSLKGQGVRTGELFF TRBV5-1 NA TRBD1 TRBJ2-2 17
TGTGCCAGCAGTCCCCGGATCTTAGATACGCAGTATTTT CASSPRILDTQYF TRBV28 NA NA TRBJ2-3 13
TGTGCCAGCAGCTTGGAGATCGAGCAGTACTTC CASSLEIEQYF TRBV5-6 NA NA TRBJ2-7 11
TGCAGCGTTGAAGATCCGCAAGGCTACGAGCAGTACTTC CSVEDPQGYEQYF TRBV29-1 NA NA TRBJ2-7 13
TGTGCCAGACTTCTAGCGGGAGATGTTGATGAGCAGTTCTTC CARLLAGDVDEQFF TRBV6-1 once TRBD2 TRBJ2-1 14
TGTGCCAGCAGTTACGCCCAACTAGGGGGCAATGAGCAGTTCTTC CASSYAQLGGNEQFF TRBV6-5 NA NA TRBJ2-1 15
TGTGCCAGTATAACGTCGGCAGGGGGGAGCAATCAGCCCCAGCATTTT CASITSAGGSNQPQHF TRBV19 NA TRBD1 TRBJ1-5 16
TGTGCCAGCAGCGTACAGGGGTACACCGGGGAGCTGTTTTTT CASSVQGYTGELFF TRBV9 NA NA TRBJ2-2 14
TGTGCCAGTAGTAGGGTGGACAGGGGTGGCTATGGCTACACCTTC CASSRVDRGGYGYTF TRBV19 NA TRBD1 TRBJ1-2 15
TGTGCCATCCGACTGGGTACTAATGAAAAACTGTTTTTT CAIRLGTNEKLFF TRBV6-5 NA NA TRBJ1-4 13
TGTGCCAGCAGTTGGCAGGGATTGGGAGAATCCTCCTACGAGCAGTACTTC CASSWQGLGESSYEQYF TRBV27 NA NA TRBJ2-7 17
TGTGCCAGCAGCCACGGACAGGGACTCTACAATGAGCAGTTCTTC CASSHGQGLYNEQFF TRBV5-4 NA TRBD1 TRBJ2-1 15
TGTGCCAGCTCACCCCCAGGGGGCAGTGAAAAACTGTTTTTT CASSPPGGSEKLFF TRBV18 NA TRBD1 TRBJ1-4 14
TGCGCCAGCAGCCAAGATCTTGAACAGTTACAAGAGACCCAGTACTTC CASSQDLEQLQETQYF TRBV4-1 NA NA TRBJ2-5 16
TGCAGCGTTGACCTACAGGGGAACACTGAAGCTTTCTTT CSVDLQGNTEAFF TRBV29-1 once NA TRBJ1-1 13
TGTGCCATCAGTGAGTCGGGCATCTCTGAGACCCAGTACTTC CAISESGISETQYF TRBV10-3 once NA TRBJ2-5 14
TGTGCCAGCAGTGAAGGGGACAGGGGGAACACTGAAGCTTTCTTT CASSEGDRGNTEAFF TRBV2 NA TRBD1 TRBJ1-1 15
TGTGCCAGCAGCTTCGAGTCTGAGCAGTTCTTC CASSFESEQFF TRBV11-3 NA NA TRBJ2-1 11
TGTGCCAGCAGCCCGGGGACAGGGGGCGGAGAGACCCAGTACTTC CASSPGTGGGETQYF TRBV5-6 NA TRBD1 TRBJ2-5 15